This T cell receptor (beta chain) stems from a study of OX40 agonist ivuxolimab in advanced cancers. In the study overall: Patients undergoing dose escalation presented with hepatocellular carcinoma, melanoma, renal cell or head and neck cancer. Earlier treatment with anti-PD-1, anti-PD-L1 or anti-CTLA-4 was permitted, and about 40% had received some.

The table came from immunoSEQ multiplex PCR; TCRdb's copy has only in-frame clones and leaves some out. The data show roughly 55,000 clones, approximately 86% seen once. The germline CDR1 and CDR2 sequences are SGDLS and YYNGEE. This CDR3 is 14 amino acids long. Unmatched junction bases numbered 11, after V lost 3 bases and J lost 9 bases. In the case of this clone: Its specificity is unknown.

General study results and limits: Antigen specificity was not determined for the expanded peripheral T cells. The study observed clonal expansion of CD4+ and CD8+ blood T cells by week 6 at 0.1 to 3.0 mg/kg.

Sequencing used CD4+ or CD8+ T cells sorted from blood, obtained in a trial of the OX40 agonist ivuxolimab. This receptor was identified in an adult with an advanced solid tumor such as melanoma, head and neck, liver or kidney cancer. The chain combines TRBV9 with TRBJ2-5, with 7 bases fitting TRBD2. The CDR3 reads CASSEGQGGMPQYF. CDR3 in DNA: TGTGCCAGCAGCGAGGGGCAGGGAGGGATGCCCCAGTACTTC.